This T cell receptor (beta chain) was sequenced for a study of cytotoxic CD8 clonotypes in ibrutinib-treated CLL. Clones were read by immunoSEQ multiplex PCR, and TCRdb kept only the in-frame ones, dropping some. The data contain around 60,000 clones, around 68% of them singletons. V was pared by 5 bases and J by 7 bases, with 9 bases of the junction left unmatched. The V gene's germline CDR1 is MNHNY and CDR2 SVGAGI (reference sequence). This CDR3 region has 14 residues. This TCR derives from a human donor with chronic lymphocytic leukemia. Specimen: PBMCs, collected after 12 months of ibrutinib treatment. This chain links TRBV6-6 with TRBJ2-7; 9 nucleotides agree with TRBD1. DNA for the CDR3: TGTGCCAGCAGTCCTGGGACAGGGATTGTAGAGCAGTACTTC. Protein product: CASSPGTGIVEQYF.